A single sample gave rise to the 5 T cell receptor beta chains below, sequenced in a study of shared clonotypes between healthy human individuals. TCRdb's table, derived via immunoSEQ multiplex PCR, lists solely in-frame clones and lacks some. The sample records fewer than 1.6 million clones, 97% to 99% being singletons. The sample comprised naive CD4+ T cells sorted from blood. Subset in this sample: CD45RA+ positively selected. Receptor source: a man aged 30-40 years in good health.

The sample holds one count of this clone. V and J are TRBV5-1 and TRBJ1-1; D remains unclear. Germline assignment: CDR1 SGHRS and CDR2 YFSETQ. V lost 0 bases and J 10 bases, leaving 13 bases between the germline ends. The CDR3 runs 13 residues. The CDR3: CASSLGQPGSAFF. The CDR3 nucleotides read TGCGCCAGCAGCTTGGGGCAGCCTGGGTCAGCTTTCTTT.

This chain connects TRBV5-4 to TRBJ1-1, with D maybe TRBD1 (5 bases). V was shortened by 2 bases and J by 8 bases, with 19 bases between the two germline ends. The CDR3 length is 15 residues. Germline assignment: CDR1 SGHNT and CDR2 YYREEE (reference sequence). The CDR3 protein is CASSFFSQGDPEAFF. CDR3 DNA: TGTGCCAGCAGCTTTTTTTCCCAGGGCGACCCCGAAGCTTTCTTT.

The V and J genes are TRBV7-3 and TRBJ2-5, with TRBD1 identical over 9 bases. Germline V CDR1 and CDR2: SGHTA, FQGTGA. With V trimmed by 5 bases and J by 6 bases, 7 bases remained unmatched. The CDR3 is 14 residues long. The CDR3 DNA is TGTGCCAGCAGCCCCACAGGGGGCGCGAAGACCCAGTACTTC. Translated: CASSPTGGAKTQYF.

This chain joins TRBV19 and TRBJ1-5; TRBD1 is a possible D gene (6 bases). Germline CDR1 LNHDA, CDR2 SQIVND (reference sequence). The ends were cut back, 6 bases at V and 0 bases at J, with 21 bases in the middle. The CDR3 extends over 18 amino acids. Here the CDR3 reads CASSLRGTSPGSNQPQHF. The CDR3 DNA is TGTGCCAGTAGCTTGAGAGGGACATCCCCTGGTAGCAATCAGCCCCAGCATTTT.

The rearrangement links TRBV5-1 to TRBJ2-2; 14 bases agree with TRBD2. The CDR3 is made up of 18 amino acids. The V segment lost 3 bases and the J segment 4 bases; nucleotides outside the gene matches: 8. Germline CDR1 is SGHRS and CDR2 is YFSETQ. The CDR3 spells CASSSGLAGAMPTGELFF. The CDR3 nucleotides are TGCGCCAGCAGCTCGGGACTAGCGGGAGCTATGCCCACCGGGGAGCTGTTTTTT. The whole variable domain, remainder taken from reference TRBV5-1 and TRBJ2-2, is KAGVTQTPRYLIKTRGQQVTLSCSPISGHRSVSWYQQTPGQGLQFLFEYFSETQRNKGNFPGRFSGRQFSNSRSEMNVSTLELGDSALYLCASSSGLAGAMPTGELFFGEGSRLTVL.